This TCR beta chain comes out of a study of T cells in Graves' hyperthyroidism and ophthalmopathy (dated by TCRdb to about 2019). With respect to the entire study: Peripheral blood samples were taken at the time of initial diagnosis, prior to any treatment. A discovery cohort of fewer than 110 patients, fewer than 50 with Graves' ophthalmopathy and 57 with stable Graves' hyperthyroidism, was used to find distinguishing TCR V-J signatures. An independent validation cohort of under 20 hyperthyroidism patients and some 15 patients who later progressed to ophthalmopathy tested prospective prediction of ophthalmopathy. The 95 to 100 discovery patients were randomly divided into training and test sets at a 7:3 ratio. In roughly six Graves' hyperthyroidism patients, the study also compared T-cell repertoires from thyroid tissue with T-cell repertoires from blood. After blood sampling, hyperthyroidism patients were treated with methimazole at a starting dose of 30 mg daily, and ophthalmopathy patients were treated with high-dose intravenous methylprednisolone. TCR Vbeta CDR3 sequencing of 140 or so peripheral blood samples (approximately 44 ophthalmopathy, roughly 74 hyperthyroidism and some 17 progressor patients) is reported in the paper.

The paper as a whole reports these results and caveats: Blood samples also contained most of the expanded thyroid clonotypes (frequency above 0.001), which suggests that blood repertoires may reflect thyroid immune responses. In validation, the model predicted progression to ophthalmopathy with around 71% sensitivity and around 72% specificity, a median of about 6 months before onset. Ophthalmopathy was separated from stable hyperthyroidism by a 13 V-J signature model, with 85% to 90% sensitivity and 81% to 83% specificity obtained in cross-validation and 80%/75% obtained in testing. Sample size was not statistically predetermined, and investigators were not blinded to group allocation.

Hyperthyroidism patients were newly diagnosed, with disease duration under 2 months, and aged 18 to 65 years. The study excluded patients with uncontrolled infections, other autoimmune diseases, pregnancy or lactation. Diagnoses were established on the basis of clinical symptoms, serum thyroxine and TRAb, thyroid ultrasound, and orbital computed tomography. Blood from progressor patients was drawn when they were first diagnosed with hyperthyroidism, before any ophthalmopathy symptoms appeared. Ficoll-Paque density gradient centrifugation was used to isolate PBMCs from 10 ml of fresh peripheral blood. Progressor patients were first diagnosed with Graves' hyperthyroidism and then developed ophthalmopathy during follow-up. Total RNA was extracted with Trizol reagent, and quality was checked on an Agilent 2100 Bioanalyzer. The TCR beta CDR3 regions were amplified from RNA transcripts. For the first round of RT-PCR on the TCR CDR3, the HTBI primer set was used together with the Qiagen OneStep RT-PCR kit. Libraries were constructed in a second round of multiplex PCR, after which size selection and purification were performed. The libraries were sequenced on an Illumina HiSeq2000 using paired-end 100 bp reads. Processing in the source paper ran as follows. SOAPnuke was used to process the raw data, removing reads that contained adapters or uncalled bases, had a mean Phred below 15, or lacked an exact match to the constant primer or identifier. High-quality paired reads were merged with COPE v1.2.5, and unique nucleotide sequences were defined as clonotypes. MiTCR v1.1 was used to align clonotypes to the IMGT TRBV, TRBD and TRBJ reference segments. The analysis included only V-J combinations with a frequency above 0.0001, which together covered 99% to 99.2% of the repertoires. The TCS score was defined as F50 (clonal expansion) divided by E x V (chaos), with BLOSUM62-based TCRdist calculated between CDR3 peptides within each V-J. Welch's t-statistics and random forest reduced just over 500 V-J features to roughly 13, which were used in a naive Bayes classifier (R e1071). TCRdb handled the public reads itself, with Q25 trimming in fastp and clone calling in MiXCR, and kept productive beta chains. Each CDR3 protein appears once, grouped with its most common genes and DNA. Here the V and J calls rest on TCRdb's processing, not on the authors' analysis. The sample table shows fewer than 650,000 distinct CDR3 sequences, and approximately 15% are seen once. More than 5% of the sample comes from the top ten.

Trimming removed 4 bases from V and 6 bases from J, leaving 6 bases between the germline ends. The cysteine opens and the phenylalanine closes a CDR3 of 11 amino acids. Of the read, only the CDR3 DNA is kept; its 33 bases are in frame from base 1. The germline V gene yields MNHGY for CDR1 and SVAAGI for CDR2. As for this clonotype: Its antigen target is currently unknown. No qualities accompany the bases; no much larger clone lies one base away.

The receptor chain draws on TRBV6-9 and TRBJ1-1; the D gene identity is not certain. The sequence came from a woman aged 25 to 39 with Graves' hyperthyroidism that later progressed to Graves' ophthalmopathy. Material: blood. The sequenced DNA is TGTGCCAGCAGTTCCCCCCCTGAAGCTTTCTTT. The resulting protein is CASSSPPEAFF.